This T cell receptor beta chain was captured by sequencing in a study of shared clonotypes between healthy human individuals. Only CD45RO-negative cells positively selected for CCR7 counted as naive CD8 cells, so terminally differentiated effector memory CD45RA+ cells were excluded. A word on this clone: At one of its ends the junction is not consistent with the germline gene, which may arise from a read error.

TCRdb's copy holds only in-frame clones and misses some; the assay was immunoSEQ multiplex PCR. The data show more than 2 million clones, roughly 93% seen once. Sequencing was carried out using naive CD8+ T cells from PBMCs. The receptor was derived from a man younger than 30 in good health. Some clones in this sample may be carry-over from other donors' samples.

This chain's CDR3 is CASSREGQAPNF. CDR3 sequence (DNA): TGTGCCAGCAGTCGAGAGGGACAGGCCCCGAACTTC. This chain connects TRBV27 to TRBJ2-7; 8 bases fit TRBD1. Germline assignment: CDR1 MNHEY and CDR2 SMNVEV (reference sequence). The CDR3 runs 12 residues.